The present entry profiles one T cell receptor (beta chain) with its context. This sample was included in a study of identical twins. This CDR3 spans 15 amino acids. Unmatched junction bases numbered 7, after V lost 1 base and J lost 9 bases. Germline V CDR1 and CDR2: MNHEY, SVGAGI. TCRdb fed the 5' RACE reads into MiXCR, producing one record per CDR3 protein. The data show 500,000 to 600,000 distinct CDR3 sequences, about 20% seen once. The same specimen was also included in a second study, on T cells expressing NK-cell markers. That paper states: Within several experiments, an anti-gamma-delta TCR antibody kept the sorting limited to alpha-beta TCR T cells. Over 5 donors showed dominant NKG2C+ clonotypes comprising roughly 1.0-7.0% of their CD8+ T cells.

The chain uses TRBV6-5 and TRBJ2-1; 9 nucleotides line up with TRBD2. This receptor was identified in a young woman in good health. The sequencing input was CD4+ T cells sorted from blood. The CDR3 sequence is CASSYWASGTSEQFF. The CDR3 DNA reads TGTGCCAGCAGTTACTGGGCTAGCGGGACTAGTGAGCAGTTCTTC.